A single sample gave rise to the 18 T cell receptor beta chains below, sequenced in a study of T cells after posttransplantation cyclophosphamide. Profiling relied on immunoSEQ multiplex PCR, and the TCRdb table lists in-frame clones only, not all of them. The table has over 20,000 clones, around 98% seen once; the top ten hold about 0.13%. The sequenced sample was naive CD8+ T cells sorted from PBMCs. These receptors were obtained from a man aged 35-49 years in good health, CMV-negative, and a related stem cell transplant donor.

CDR3 loop: CASSFGLAAGTYEQYF. DNA for the CDR3: TGTGCCAGTAGTTTTGGACTAGCCGCCGGCACCTACGAGCAGTACTTC. The chain carries TRBV19 and TRBJ2-7; 8 bases match TRBD2. Germline values: CDR1 LNHDA, CDR2 SQIVND (reference sequence). Losses at the gene ends were 5 bases for V and 2 bases for J; bases not matched to a gene: 11. This CDR3 comprises 16 residues.

The chain has TRBV5-6 and TRBJ1-2; no reliable D call. With 4 bases removed from V and 10 bases from J, the gap between germline ends came to 29 bases. The CDR3 extends over 17 amino acids. CDR1 and CDR2 from the germline V gene are SGHDT and YYEEEE. The CDR3 is CASSLRRSWDGRGNYTF. The CDR3, as DNA: TGTGCCAGCAGCCTCCGGAGGTCGTGGGATGGGCGCGGCAACTACACCTTC.

The genes are TRBV10-3 and TRBJ2-5; 10 bases fit TRBD2. The end of the DNA fits TRBJ2-7 better, so the J call may be wrong. Germline V gene data show CDR1 as ENHRY and CDR2 as SYGVKD. The CDR3 length is 18 residues. CDR3 amino acids: CATGTSVTHGRSSYEQYF. The CDR3 DNA follows: TGTGCCACCGGGACTAGCGTTACCCACGGGAGGTCCTCCTACGAGCAGTACTTC.

The chain uses TRBV6-5 and TRBJ2-3, with a weak D call TRBD2 (5 bases). Deletions cut 0 bases from V and 3 bases from J, with 13 bases between. This CDR3 contains 16 residues. Germline CDR1 MNHEY, CDR2 SVGAGI. The CDR3, as DNA: TGTGCCAGCAGTTACTCGGGAAGTGGGAGAACAGATACGCAGTATTTT. Protein product: CASSYSGSGRTDTQYF.

V and J are TRBV4-1 and TRBJ2-7; TRBD1 matches at 10 bases. The CDR3 spans 15 residues. CDR1 is MGHRA and CDR2 is YSYEKL in the germline V gene. J lost 4 bases, V lost 3 bases, and 6 bases had no gene match. In nucleotides, the CDR3 is TGCGCCAGCAGCCAGACCCGGGACAGGGGTTACGAGCAGTACTTC. Translated, it gives CASSQTRDRGYEQYF.

The chain joins TRBV4-1 to TRBJ2-1, with 7 bases identical to TRBD2. From germline, CDR1 is MGHRA and CDR2 YSYEKL. The CDR3 is 16 residues long. V lost 1 base, J lost 4 bases, and 7 bases stayed unmatched. CDR3 coding DNA: TGCGCCAGCAGCCAAGGAGTCTCTAGCGGTTACAATGAGCAGTTCTTC. Protein sequence: CASSQGVSSGYNEQFF.

The rearrangement joins TRBV13 to TRBJ2-7; D gene ambiguous. Looked up from germline, CDR1 is PRHDT and CDR2 is FYEKMQ (reference sequence). Trimming removed 4 bases from V and 2 bases from J, with 3 bases in between. The CDR3 length is 11 residues. The CDR3 region is CASSSTYEQYF. DNA of the CDR3: TGTGCCAGCAGCTCCACCTACGAGCAGTACTTC.

This chain connects TRBV5-6 to TRBJ2-5; 9 bases are a match to TRBD2. CDR3 size: 15 residues. V gave up 0 bases and J gave up 5 bases; unmatched junction bases: 5. Germline V gene sequence: CDR1 SGHDT, CDR2 YYEEEE. This CDR3 is CASSLGASGMETQYF. For the CDR3, the DNA is TGTGCCAGCAGCTTGGGGGCTAGCGGGATGGAGACCCAGTACTTC.

This chain links TRBV4-1 with TRBJ2-7; D is unclear. The CDR3 contains 13 residues. V was cut by 1 base and J by 0 bases, with 4 bases left in between. The germline V gene encodes CDR1 MGHRA and CDR2 YSYEKL. The CDR3 region is CASSQGVSYEQYF. CDR3 sequence (DNA): TGCGCCAGCAGCCAAGGAGTCTCCTACGAGCAGTACTTC.

The chain has TRBV19 and TRBJ2-2, with 10 bases lining up with TRBD1. V gave up 5 bases and J gave up 5 bases; unmatched junction bases: 5. The germline V gene encodes CDR1 LNHDA and CDR2 SQIVND (reference sequence). This CDR3 is built from 15 residues. The CDR3 nucleotides are TGTGCCAGTAGTTCAGGGACAGGGGTAACCGGGGAGCTGTTTTTT. It encodes CASSSGTGVTGELFF.

The rearrangement uses TRBV10-2 and TRBJ1-2; 8 bases line up with TRBD1. CDR1 is WSHSY and CDR2 is SAAADI in the germline V gene. The V and J ends lost 6 bases and 4 bases, in that order; junction bases with no gene match: 13. CDR3 length: 16 amino acids. DNA of the CDR3: TGCGCCAGCAGCTTAGGGGCAGGGGGCTCCCCCTATGGCTACACCTTC. Translated, it gives CASSLGAGGSPYGYTF.

The genes are TRBV10-3 and TRBJ2-2; D gene ambiguous. Germline V CDR1 and CDR2: ENHRY, SYGVKD. This CDR3 spans 14 amino acids. V was cut by 0 bases and J by 2 bases, with 4 bases left in between. The CDR3, as DNA: TGTGCCATCAGTGAGTCCCCTAACACCGGGGAGCTGTTTTTT. Translation gives CAISESPNTGELFF.

This chain joins TRBV27 and TRBJ1-4; maybe TRBD1 (6 bases). Germline CDR1 and CDR2: MNHEY and SMNVEV (reference sequence). This CDR3 has 14 amino acids. The V end was cut by 3 bases, the J end by 8 bases, with 13 bases between. The CDR3 protein is CASSFGRGYEKLFF. In DNA, the CDR3 is TGTGCCAGCAGTTTCGGAAGGGGGTACGAAAAACTGTTTTTT.

The CDR3 here is CASSVGAESEQYF. In DNA form, the CDR3 reads TGTGCCAGCAGCGTCGGAGCCGAGAGCGAGCAGTACTTC. The rearrangement links TRBV9 to TRBJ2-7; D unclear. The germline V and J ends were trimmed by 2 bases and 6 bases, with 12 bases remaining between them. Germline V gives CDR1 SGDLS, CDR2 YYNGEE. The CDR3 spans 13 residues.

The CDR3 here is CASSLDRRTGTNGYTF. The CDR3 bases are TGTGCCAGCAGCTTAGATCGGAGGACAGGGACCAATGGCTACACCTTC. The V gene is TRBV11-2, the J gene TRBJ1-2; TRBD1 aligns across 8 bases. The CDR3 consists of 16 residues. The germline CDR1 and CDR2 sequences are SGHAT and FQNNGV. Trimming took 0 bases from V and 6 from J; bases not matched to a gene: 9.

This chain connects TRBV29-1 to TRBJ2-7; 10 bases agree with TRBD2. The CDR3 runs to 11 residues. Germline V gene sequence: CDR1 SQVTM, CDR2 ANQGSEA. V lost 5 bases and J lost 7; bases outside the gene matches: 2. DNA for the CDR3: TGCAGCGTTTTACTAGCGGGAGAGCAGTACTTC. This gives the protein CSVLLAGEQYF.

The chain's CDR3 is CSVHNRGKADEQYF. Written as DNA, the CDR3 is TGCAGCGTCCATAACAGGGGTAAGGCGGACGAGCAGTACTTC. The chain couples TRBV29-1 to TRBJ2-7; the match to TRBD1 covers 7 bases. Trimming at V came to 6 bases and at J to 5 bases, leaving 13 bases not matched to a gene. CDR1 and CDR2 (germline): SQVTM, ANQGSEA. The CDR3 runs to 14 residues.

This clone was picked up one time. V usage is TRBV7-2 and J usage is TRBJ2-1; 11 bases are a match to TRBD2. Looked up from germline, CDR1 is SGHTA and CDR2 is FQGNSA. V lost 1 base, J lost 4 bases, and 0 bases stayed unmatched. The CDR3 contains 15 residues. The CDR3: CASSLGTSGYNEQFF. The DNA of the CDR3 is TGTGCCAGCAGCTTAGGGACTAGCGGGTACAATGAGCAGTTCTTC.